This TCR beta chain derives from a study of molecular identifiers for immune sequencing clone quantification (dated by TCRdb to 2017 to 2018). General notes on the study: For a replicate experiment, RNA from approximately 20,000 or 100,000 naive CD8 T cells was divided into five aliquots, of which four were sequenced. This methods study used CD8 T cells to benchmark TCR RNA copy counting and molecular-identifier clustering-based TCR repertoire sequencing (MIDCIRS).

Comment on this clonotype: No cognate antigen has been identified for it. No base quality information exists; no much larger clone differs at one position.

Libraries of naive CD8 T cells were built from anywhere between roughly 17,000 and 1,000,000 sorted cells, with 10%, 30% or 50% of the purified RNA used. Naive CD8 T cells, defined as CD8+CD4-CCR7+CD45RA+, were FACS-sorted into RLT Plus buffer on a BD FACSAria II. Detection sensitivity was tested by spiking Jurkat RNA equal to roughly nine TCR copies' worth into samples containing roughly 19,000-1,100,000 naive CD8 T cells. Enrichment of CD8 T cells was done with RosetteSep CD8+ T Cell Enrichment Cocktail plus Ficoll-Paque, and ACK red cell lysis came afterward. The receptor library was made with PCR. TCRdb names NextSeq 500 as the instrument used. Bulk TCR libraries were generated as previously described, with the TCR primers listed in Table S5 used. Total RNA was purified with the Qiagen AllPrep DNA/RNA kit. Before analysis, reads from multiple sequencing runs of one library were combined. On the study's bioinformatics: Reads were retained only if their TCR constant sequence matched exactly, and those retained reads were trimmed to 150 nt and grouped according to their 12-nt molecular barcodes. Reads in each barcode group were sub-clustered using a 15% Levenshtein threshold, and a quality-weighted consensus sequence was built for each RNA molecule. Non-functional sequences were excluded, and lower-count sequences lying one edit away from another sequence were also excluded. On the basis of fitting two negative binomial distributions, barcode sub-clusters with fewer than 20% of the maximum read count were discarded. The public reads were reprocessed in TCRdb via fastp at Q25 and MiXCR, keeping in-frame beta chains. Every CDR3 protein is listed once, alongside the most common genes and DNA of its rows. The V and J calls were determined by TCRdb, not by the authors. In this sample the table shows about 86,000 distinct CDR3 sequences, around 25% of which occur a single time. The top ten constitute about 0.8% of the sample.

The CDR3, from cysteine to phenylalanine, totals 12 residues. Only CDR3 DNA remains: 36 bases, in frame from the first base. V sheds 2 bases and J sheds 6 bases, leaving 4 bases between their ends. From the germline V gene, CDR1 is SGHVS and CDR2 is FNYEAQ. The study at large found these results: When barcode sub-clustering was not used, chimeric consensus sequences inflated TCR diversity, with chimeras reaching as high as 47%. A single cell's worth of spiked-in Jurkat TCR RNA was reported detectable even among 750,000 to 1,000,000 naive CD8 T cells. In CMV-specific effector cells, clones with more than 20 RNA copies accounted for over 98% of molecules, whereas in naive cells such clones accounted for under 1%. About three recovered TCR RNA copies per cell were obtained by modeling, versus approximately 9 by digital PCR, implying a capture efficiency of 30% to 35%. Highly expanded clone sizes could be underestimated if identical TCR molecules share a barcode. Naive libraries contained spiked-in Jurkat TCR RNA (10 copies' worth), which is not part of the donor repertoire.

This sequence was found in a human donor in good health. Some libraries in this study had Jurkat cell RNA spiked in. Sequenced: naive CD8+ T cells from blood, with Jurkat cell RNA spiked in. Read against the paper, the sample's cell subset or site label means: FACS-sorted CD8+CD4-CCR7+CD45RA+ naive T cells. The chain uses TRBV7-6 and TRBJ1-4; the D gene cannot be named for sure. The DNA sequence is given as TGTGCCAGCAGCTTAAATGATGAAAAACTGTTTTTT. Its protein reads: CASSLNDEKLFF.